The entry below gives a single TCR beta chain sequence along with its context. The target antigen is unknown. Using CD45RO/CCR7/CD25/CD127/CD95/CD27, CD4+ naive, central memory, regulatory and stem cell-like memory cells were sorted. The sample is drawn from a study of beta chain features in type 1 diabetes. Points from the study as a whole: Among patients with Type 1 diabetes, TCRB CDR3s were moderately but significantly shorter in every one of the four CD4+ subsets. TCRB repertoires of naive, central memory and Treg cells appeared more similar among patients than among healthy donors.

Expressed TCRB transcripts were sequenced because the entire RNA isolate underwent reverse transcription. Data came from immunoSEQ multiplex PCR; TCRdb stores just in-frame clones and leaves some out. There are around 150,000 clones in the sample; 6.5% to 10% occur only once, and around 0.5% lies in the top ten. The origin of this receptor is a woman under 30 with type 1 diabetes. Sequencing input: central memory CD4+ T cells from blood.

CDR3 in amino acids: CASSLEGQALHYGYTF. In DNA form, the CDR3 reads TGTGCCAGCAGCTTGGAGGGACAGGCTCTGCACTATGGCTACACCTTC. This sequence joins TRBV7-2 and TRBJ1-2, with 8 positions matching TRBD1. The germline V gene has CDR1 SGHTA and CDR2 FQGNSA. This CDR3 region has 16 residues. The J segment lost 3 bases and the V segment lost 3 bases, leaving 9 bases of the junction unmatched.